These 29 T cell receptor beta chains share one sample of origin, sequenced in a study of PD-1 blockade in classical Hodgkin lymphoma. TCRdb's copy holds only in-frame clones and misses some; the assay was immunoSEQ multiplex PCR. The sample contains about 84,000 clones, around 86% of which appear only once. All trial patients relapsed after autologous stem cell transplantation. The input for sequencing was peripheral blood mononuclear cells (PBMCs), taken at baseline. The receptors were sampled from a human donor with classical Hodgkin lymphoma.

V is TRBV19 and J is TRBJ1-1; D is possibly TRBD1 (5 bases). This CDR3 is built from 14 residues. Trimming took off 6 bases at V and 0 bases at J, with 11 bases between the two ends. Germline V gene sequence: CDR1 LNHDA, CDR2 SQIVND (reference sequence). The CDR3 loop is CASRTGTMNTEAFF. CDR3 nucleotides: TGTGCCAGTAGGACCGGGACCATGAACACTGAAGCTTTCTTT.

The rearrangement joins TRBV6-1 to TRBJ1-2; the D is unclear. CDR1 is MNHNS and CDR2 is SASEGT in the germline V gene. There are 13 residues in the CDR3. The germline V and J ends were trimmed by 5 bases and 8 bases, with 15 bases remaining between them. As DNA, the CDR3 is TGTGCCAGCAGTCCCGATGATATTCGGGGCTACACCTTC. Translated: CASSPDDIRGYTF.

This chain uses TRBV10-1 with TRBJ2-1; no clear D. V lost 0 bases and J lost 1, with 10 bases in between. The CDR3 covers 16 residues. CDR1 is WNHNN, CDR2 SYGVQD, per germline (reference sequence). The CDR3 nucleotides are TGCGCCAGCAGTGAGTCGTATAGTGTATCCTACAATGAGCAGTTCTTC. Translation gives CASSESYSVSYNEQFF.

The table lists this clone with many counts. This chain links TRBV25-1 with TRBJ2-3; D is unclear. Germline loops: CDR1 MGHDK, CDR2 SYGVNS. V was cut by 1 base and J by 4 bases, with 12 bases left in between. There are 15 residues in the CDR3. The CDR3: CASSESGPAADTQYF. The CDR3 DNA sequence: TGTGCCAGCAGTGAATCGGGCCCGGCAGCAGATACGCAGTATTTT.

CDR3 nucleotides: TGCAGCGTTGAAAGGAGGACACTTAACTATGGCTACACCTTC. This encodes CSVERRTLNYGYTF. The V and J genes are TRBV29-1 and TRBJ1-2, with D possibly TRBD1 on 5 matching bases. The CDR3 runs 14 residues. Germline V gives CDR1 SQVTM, CDR2 ANQGSEA. Trimming left V 2 bases short and J 1 base short, with 11 bases between.

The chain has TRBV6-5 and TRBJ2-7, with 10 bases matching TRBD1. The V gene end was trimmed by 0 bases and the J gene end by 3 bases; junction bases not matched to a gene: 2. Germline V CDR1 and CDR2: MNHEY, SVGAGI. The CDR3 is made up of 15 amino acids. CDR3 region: CASSYSGTGDYEQYF. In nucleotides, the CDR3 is TGTGCCAGCAGTTACTCCGGGACAGGGGACTACGAGCAGTACTTC.

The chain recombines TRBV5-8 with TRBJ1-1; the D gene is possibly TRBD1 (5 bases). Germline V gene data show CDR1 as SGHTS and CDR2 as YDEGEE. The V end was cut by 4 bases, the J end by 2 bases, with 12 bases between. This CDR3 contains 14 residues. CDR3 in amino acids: CASSQQGSNTEAFF. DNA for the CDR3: TGTGCCAGCAGCCAGCAGGGATCTAACACTGAAGCTTTCTTT.

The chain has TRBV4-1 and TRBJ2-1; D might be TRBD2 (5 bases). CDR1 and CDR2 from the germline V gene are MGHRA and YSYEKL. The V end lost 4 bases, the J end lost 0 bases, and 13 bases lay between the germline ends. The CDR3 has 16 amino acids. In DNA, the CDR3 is TGCGCCAGCAGCCCCCTTGGAGGAATCTCCTACAATGAGCAGTTCTTC. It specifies CASSPLGGISYNEQFF.

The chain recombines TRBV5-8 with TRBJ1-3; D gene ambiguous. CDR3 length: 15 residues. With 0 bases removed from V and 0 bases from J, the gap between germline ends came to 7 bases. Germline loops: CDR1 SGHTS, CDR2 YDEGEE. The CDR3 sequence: CASSLDRYSGNTIYF. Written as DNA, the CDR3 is TGTGCCAGCAGCTTGGACAGATACTCTGGAAACACCATATATTTT.

The CDR3 bases are TGTGCCAGCAGCGTCGGGACAGGGAGCTCCTACGAGCAGTACTTC. The encoded protein is CASSVGTGSSYEQYF. The chain uses TRBV5-6 and TRBJ2-7, with TRBD1 matching over 9 bases. The CDR3 runs to 15 residues. V lost 4 bases and J lost 0; bases outside the gene matches: 5. Germline CDR1 SGHDT, CDR2 YYEEEE.

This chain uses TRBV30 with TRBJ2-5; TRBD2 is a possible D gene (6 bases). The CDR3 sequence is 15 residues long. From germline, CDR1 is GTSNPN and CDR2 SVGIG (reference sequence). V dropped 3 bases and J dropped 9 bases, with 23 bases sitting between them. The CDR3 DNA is TGTGCCTGGAGCGTAGCGGCCCTTGGGTGGGTGGCCCAGTACTTC. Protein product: CAWSVAALGWVAQYF.

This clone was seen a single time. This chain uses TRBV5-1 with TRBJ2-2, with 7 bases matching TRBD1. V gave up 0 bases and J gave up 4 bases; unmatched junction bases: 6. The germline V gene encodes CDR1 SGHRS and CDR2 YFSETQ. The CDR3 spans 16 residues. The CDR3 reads CASSLGEGAITGELFF. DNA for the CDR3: TGCGCCAGCAGCTTGGGCGAGGGGGCTATCACCGGGGAGCTGTTTTTT.

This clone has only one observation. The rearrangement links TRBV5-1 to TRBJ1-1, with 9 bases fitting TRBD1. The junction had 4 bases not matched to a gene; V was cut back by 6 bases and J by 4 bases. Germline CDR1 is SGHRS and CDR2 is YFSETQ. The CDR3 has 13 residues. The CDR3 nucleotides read TGCGCCAGCACCAGGACAGGGGCCACTGAAGCTTTCTTT. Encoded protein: CASTRTGATEAFF.

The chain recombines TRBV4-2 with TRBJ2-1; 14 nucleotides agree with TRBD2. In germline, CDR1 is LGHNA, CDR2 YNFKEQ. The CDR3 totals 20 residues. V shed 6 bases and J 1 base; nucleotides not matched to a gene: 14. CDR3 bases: TGTGCCAGCAGTTTGGGACTAGCGGGAGCTACCGCAGGGTCCTACAATGAGCAGTTCTTC. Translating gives CASSLGLAGATAGSYNEQFF.

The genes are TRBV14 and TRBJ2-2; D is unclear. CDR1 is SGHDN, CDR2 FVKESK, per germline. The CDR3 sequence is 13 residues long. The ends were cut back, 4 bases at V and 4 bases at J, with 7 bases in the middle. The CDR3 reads CASSPRTTGELFF. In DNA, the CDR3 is TGTGCCAGCAGCCCAAGGACCACCGGGGAGCTGTTTTTT.

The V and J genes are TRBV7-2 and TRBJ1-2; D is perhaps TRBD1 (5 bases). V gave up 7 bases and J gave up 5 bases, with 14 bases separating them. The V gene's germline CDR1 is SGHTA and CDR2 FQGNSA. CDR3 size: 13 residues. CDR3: CASTPPGGYGYTF. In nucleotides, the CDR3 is TGTGCCAGCACCCCACCGGGGGGATATGGCTACACCTTC.

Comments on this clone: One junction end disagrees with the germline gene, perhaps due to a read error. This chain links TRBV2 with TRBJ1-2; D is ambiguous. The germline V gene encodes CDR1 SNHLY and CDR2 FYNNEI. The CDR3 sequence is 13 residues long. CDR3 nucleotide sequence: TGTGCCAGCAGGGAAGGGTATTCTGATGGCTACACCTTC. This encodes CASREGYSDGYTF.

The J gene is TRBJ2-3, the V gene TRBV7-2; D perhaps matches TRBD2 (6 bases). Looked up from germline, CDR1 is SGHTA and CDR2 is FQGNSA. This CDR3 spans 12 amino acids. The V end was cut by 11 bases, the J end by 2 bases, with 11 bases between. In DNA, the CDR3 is TGTGCCGCAGGAGGGTTCACAGATACGCAGTATTTT. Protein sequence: CAAGGFTDTQYF.

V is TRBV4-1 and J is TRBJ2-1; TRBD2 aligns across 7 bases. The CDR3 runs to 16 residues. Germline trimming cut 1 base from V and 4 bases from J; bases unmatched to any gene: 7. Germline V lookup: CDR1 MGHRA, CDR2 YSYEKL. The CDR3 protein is CASSQAATSLYNEQFF. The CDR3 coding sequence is TGCGCCAGCAGCCAAGCGGCGACTAGCCTATACAATGAGCAGTTCTTC.

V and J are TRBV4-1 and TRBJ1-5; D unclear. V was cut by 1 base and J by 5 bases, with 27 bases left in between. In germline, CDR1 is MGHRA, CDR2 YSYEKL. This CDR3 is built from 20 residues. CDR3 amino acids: CASSQGPKFVDRLVDQPQHF. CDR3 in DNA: TGCGCCAGCAGCCAAGGGCCAAAATTTGTAGACCGACTCGTCGATCAGCCCCAGCATTTT.

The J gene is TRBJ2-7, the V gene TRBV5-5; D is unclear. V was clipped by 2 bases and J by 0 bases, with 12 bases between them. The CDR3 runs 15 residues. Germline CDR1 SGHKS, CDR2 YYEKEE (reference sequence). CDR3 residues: CASSLLPSSSYEQYF. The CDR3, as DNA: TGTGCCAGCAGCTTACTCCCCTCAAGCTCCTACGAGCAGTACTTC. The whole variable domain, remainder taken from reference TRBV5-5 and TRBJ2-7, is DAGVTQSPTHLIKTRGQQVTLRCSPISGHKSVSWYQQVLGQGPQFIFQYYEKEERGRGNFPDRFSARQFPNYSSELNVNALLLGDSALYLCASSLLPSSSYEQYFGPGTRLTVT.

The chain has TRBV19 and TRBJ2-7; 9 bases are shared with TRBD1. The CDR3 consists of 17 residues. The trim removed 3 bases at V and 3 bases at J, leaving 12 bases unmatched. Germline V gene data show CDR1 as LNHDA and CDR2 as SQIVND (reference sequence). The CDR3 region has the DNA TGTGCCAGTAGTATCGCACTCGGACAGGGGATGGGCTACGAGCAGTACTTC. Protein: CASSIALGQGMGYEQYF.

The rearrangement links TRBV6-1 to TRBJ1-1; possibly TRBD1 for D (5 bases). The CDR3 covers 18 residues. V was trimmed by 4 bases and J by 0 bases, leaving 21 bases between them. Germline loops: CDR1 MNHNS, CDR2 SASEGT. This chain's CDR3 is CASSGAGAGLTMNTEAFF. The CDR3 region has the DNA TGTGCCAGCAGTGGCGCCGGGGCGGGTTTAACAATGAACACTGAAGCTTTCTTT.

CDR3 nucleotides: TGTGCCAGCAGCAAAGAGGGAGGGACGCATATACTGAAGCCTGAAGCTTTCTTT. Translating gives CASSKEGGTHILKPEAFF. V usage is TRBV21-1 and J usage is TRBJ1-1. TRBV21-1 is deemed a pseudogene. The CDR3 spans 18 residues.

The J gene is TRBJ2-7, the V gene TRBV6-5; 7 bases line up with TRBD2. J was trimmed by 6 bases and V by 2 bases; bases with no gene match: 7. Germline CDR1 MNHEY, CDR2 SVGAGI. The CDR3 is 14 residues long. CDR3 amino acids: CASSYRGGYSEQYF. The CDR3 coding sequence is TGTGCCAGCAGTTACCGGGGAGGGTACTCCGAGCAGTACTTC.

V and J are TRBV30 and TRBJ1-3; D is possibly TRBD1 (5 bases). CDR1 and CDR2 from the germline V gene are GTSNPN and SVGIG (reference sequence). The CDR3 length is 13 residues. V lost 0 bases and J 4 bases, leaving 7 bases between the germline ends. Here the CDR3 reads CAWSVQVGNTIYF. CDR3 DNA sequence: TGTGCCTGGAGTGTACAGGTCGGAAACACCATATATTTT.

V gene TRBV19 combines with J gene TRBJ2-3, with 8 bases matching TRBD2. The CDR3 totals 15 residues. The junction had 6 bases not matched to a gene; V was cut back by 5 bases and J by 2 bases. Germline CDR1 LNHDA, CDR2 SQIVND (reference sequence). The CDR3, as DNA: TGTGCCAGTAGTCTATATAGCGGGACCACAGATACGCAGTATTTT. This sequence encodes CASSLYSGTTDTQYF.

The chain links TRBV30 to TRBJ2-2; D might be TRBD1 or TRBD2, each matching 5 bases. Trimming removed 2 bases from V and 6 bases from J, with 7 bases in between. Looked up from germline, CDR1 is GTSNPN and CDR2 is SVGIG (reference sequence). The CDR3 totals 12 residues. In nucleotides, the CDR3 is TGTGCCTGGAGTCCGGGACCCGGGGAGCTGTTTTTT. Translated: CAWSPGPGELFF.

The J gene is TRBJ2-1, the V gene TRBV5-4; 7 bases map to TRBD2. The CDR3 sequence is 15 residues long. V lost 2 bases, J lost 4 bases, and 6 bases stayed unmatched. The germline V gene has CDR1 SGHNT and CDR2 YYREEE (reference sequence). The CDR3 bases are TGTGCCAGCAGCTTTTTAGCGGGCATATACAATGAGCAGTTCTTC. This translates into CASSFLAGIYNEQFF.